The 4 T cell receptor beta chains below were found in one sample sequenced in a study of blood T cell repertoires in COVID-19. The repertoire was sequenced with immunoSEQ multiplex PCR; TCRdb's copy has only in-frame clones and lacks some. The sample consists of roughly 220,000 clones, over 80% of them appearing once. The material sequenced was PBMCs or T cells enriched from blood (not recorded which). Receptor source: a woman aged 40 to 55 who had recovered from COVID-19.

The V call is TRBV24-1, the J call TRBJ2-1, with TRBD2 identical over 7 bases. V gave up 3 bases and J gave up 8 bases; unmatched junction bases: 6. This CDR3 region has 14 residues. Germline V gene sequence: CDR1 KGHDR, CDR2 SFDVKD. CDR3 region: CATSDPGLGDEQFF. In DNA, the CDR3 is TGTGCCACCAGTGATCCCGGACTAGGGGATGAGCAGTTCTTC.

This chain uses TRBV7-2 with TRBJ2-1; tentatively, D is TRBD2 (6 bases). The CDR3 contains 15 residues. Trimming cost V 1 base and J 2 bases, with 9 bases left between them. CDR1 is SGHTA, CDR2 FQGNSA, per germline. This CDR3 is CASSLVGGTYNEQFF. The CDR3 DNA sequence: TGTGCCAGCAGCTTAGTGGGGGGAACCTACAATGAGCAGTTCTTC.

The chain links TRBV7-8 to TRBJ1-1; D uncertain. Germline V gene lookup returns CDR1 SGHVS and CDR2 FQNEAQ. V was trimmed by 3 bases and J by 2 bases, leaving 10 bases between them. This CDR3 region has 14 residues. The CDR3 is CASSFIAGNTEAFF. CDR3 coding DNA: TGTGCCAGCAGCTTCATCGCCGGTAACACTGAAGCTTTCTTT.

This clone was observed a handful of times. This chain connects TRBV9 to TRBJ1-4; no clear D gene. Trimming cost V 5 bases and J 10 bases, with 12 bases left between them. The germline V gene encodes CDR1 SGDLS and CDR2 YYNGEE. The CDR3 spans 12 residues. The CDR3 nucleotides read TGTGCCAGCAGTAAATTCACGGGAAAACTGTTTTTT. This gives the protein CASSKFTGKLFF. Supplemented by reference TRBV9 and TRBJ1-4, the full variable domain reads DSGVTQTPKHLITATGQRVTLRCSPRSGDLSVYWYQQSLDQGLQFLIQYYNGEERAKGNILERFSAQQFPDLHSELNLSSLELGDSALYFCASSKFTGKLFFGSGTQLSVL.